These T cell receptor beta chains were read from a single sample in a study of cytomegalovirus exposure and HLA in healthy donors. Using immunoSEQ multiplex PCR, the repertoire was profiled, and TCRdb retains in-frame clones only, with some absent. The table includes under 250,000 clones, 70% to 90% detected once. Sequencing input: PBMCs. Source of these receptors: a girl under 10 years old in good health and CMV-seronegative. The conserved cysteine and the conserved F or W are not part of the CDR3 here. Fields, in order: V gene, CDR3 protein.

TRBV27 ASRSSGGYEQY
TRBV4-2 ASSPHPRSQF
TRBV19 ASSMDRAGGYT
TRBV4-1 ASSQFPGQGPYEQY
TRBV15 ATSTLAGFTEQF
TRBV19 ASSIGQGAAETQY
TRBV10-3 AISGDRVPGLAVSSYNEQF
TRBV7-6 ASSYLTSALV
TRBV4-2 ASSQDRSGGLTDTQY
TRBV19 ASTGGTAEEQY
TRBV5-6 ASSLATNSYEQY
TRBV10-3 AISVQGDGYT